This paragraph reports one TCR beta chain. Antigen specificity is unknown. The data were produced by immunoSEQ multiplex PCR, yet TCRdb's version contains in-frame clones alone and is incomplete. The data show 20,000 to 25,000 clones, around 97% seen once. The sample originates from a study of regulatory and conventional T cells in RAG deficiency. This CDR3 region has 15 residues. The V gene end was trimmed by 2 bases and the J gene end by 6 bases; junction bases not matched to a gene: 4. Germline assignment: CDR1 SGHRS and CDR2 YFSETQ. Study-wide results and limits: Patient subsets had shorter CDR3s; Omenn Treg-Tconv overlap exceeded 85%. Shannon entropy fell and Simpson indices rose in RAG-deficient patients. Other subsets showed approximately 10-fold reductions, but Treg unique TCR beta sequences fell roughly 100-fold in these patients.

The sorted conventional CD4+ T cells were CD25-low and CD127-high, with genomic DNA sequenced. The sample was also reused in another study, on regulatory T cells. That publication notes: The primer mix had 52 TRBV and 13 TRBJ primers. Skewed V and J usage and few unique V-J pairs marked patient repertoires, most in Tregs.

The chain joins TRBV5-1 to TRBJ1-4; 10 bases line up with TRBD1. The TCR was taken from a human donor in good health. Source material: CD25- CD4+ T cells sorted from blood. CDR3 loop: CASSLWDRGDEKLFF. CDR3 sequence (DNA): TGCGCCAGCAGCTTATGGGACAGGGGAGATGAAAAACTGTTTTTT.